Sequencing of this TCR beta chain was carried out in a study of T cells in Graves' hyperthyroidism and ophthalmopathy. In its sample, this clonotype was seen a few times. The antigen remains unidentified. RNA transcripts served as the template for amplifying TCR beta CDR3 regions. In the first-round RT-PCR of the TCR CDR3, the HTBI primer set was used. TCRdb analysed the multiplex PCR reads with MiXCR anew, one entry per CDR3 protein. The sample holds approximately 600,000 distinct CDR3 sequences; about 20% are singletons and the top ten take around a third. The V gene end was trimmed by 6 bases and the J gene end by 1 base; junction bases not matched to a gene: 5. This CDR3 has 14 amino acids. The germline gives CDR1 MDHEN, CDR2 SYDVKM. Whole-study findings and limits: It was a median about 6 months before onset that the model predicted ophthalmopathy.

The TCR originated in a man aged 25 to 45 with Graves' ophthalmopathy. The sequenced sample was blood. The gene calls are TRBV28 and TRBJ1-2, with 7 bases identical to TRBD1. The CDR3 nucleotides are TGTGCCAGCAGCCTAACAGGGGATAACTATGGCTACACCTTC. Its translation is CASSLTGDNYGYTF.